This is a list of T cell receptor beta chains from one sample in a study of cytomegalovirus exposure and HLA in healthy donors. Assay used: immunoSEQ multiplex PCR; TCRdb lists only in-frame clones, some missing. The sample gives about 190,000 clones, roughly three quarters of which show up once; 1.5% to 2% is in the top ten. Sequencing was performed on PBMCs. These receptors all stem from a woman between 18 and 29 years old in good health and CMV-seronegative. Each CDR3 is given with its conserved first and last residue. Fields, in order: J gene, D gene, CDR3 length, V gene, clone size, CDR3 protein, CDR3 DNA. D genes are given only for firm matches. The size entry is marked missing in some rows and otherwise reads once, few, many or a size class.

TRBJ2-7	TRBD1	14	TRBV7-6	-	CASSLAGQLEGQYF	TGTGCCAGCAGCTTAGCGGGACAGCTCGAAGGGCAGTACTTC
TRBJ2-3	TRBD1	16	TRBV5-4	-	CASSLEGAARRDTQYF	TGTGCCAGCAGCTTGGAGGGGGCGGCCCGCAGGGATACGCAGTATTTT
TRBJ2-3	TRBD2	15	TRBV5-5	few	CASSPLAGGMDTQYF	TGTGCCAGCAGCCCGCTAGCGGGAGGGATGGATACGCAGTATTTT
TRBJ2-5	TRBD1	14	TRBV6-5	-	CASSWDRKQETQYF	TGTGCCAGCTCTTGGGACAGGAAACAAGAGACCCAGTACTTC
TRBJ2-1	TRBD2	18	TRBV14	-	CASSHRGSGRRSYNEQFF	TGTGCCAGCAGCCACCGGGGTAGCGGGAGGCGCTCCTACAATGAGCAGTTCTTC
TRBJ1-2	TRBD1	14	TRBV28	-	CASSLGQGASGYTF	TGTGCCAGCAGTCTAGGACAGGGGGCTTCTGGCTACACCTTC
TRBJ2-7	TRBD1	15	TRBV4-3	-	CASSHGTGRSYEQYF	TGCGCCAGCAGCCACGGGACAGGCCGCTCCTACGAGCAGTACTTC
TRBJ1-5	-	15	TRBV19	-	CASSGLTVGNQPQHF	TGTGCCAGTAGTGGCTTAACAGTTGGGAATCAGCCCCAGCATTTT
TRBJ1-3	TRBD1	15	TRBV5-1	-	CASSLGQGAGNTIYF	TGCGCCAGCAGCTTGGGACAGGGGGCTGGAAACACCATATATTTT
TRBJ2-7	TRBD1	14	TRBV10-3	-	CAISETGGSYEQYF	TGTGCCATCAGTGAGACAGGGGGCTCCTACGAGCAGTACTTC
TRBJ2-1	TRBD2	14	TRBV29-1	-	CSVQSGSSYNEQFF	TGCAGCGTTCAGAGCGGGAGCTCCTACAATGAGCAGTTCTTC
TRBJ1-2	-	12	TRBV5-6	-	CASSLAGNGYTF	TGTGCCAGCAGCTTAGCGGGGAACGGCTACACCTTC